The clone carrying this T cell receptor beta chain showed up many times. Its antigen remains unknown. This CDR3 region has 13 residues. Germline CDR1 is KGHSH and CDR2 is LQKENI. Trimming took 3 bases from V and 5 from J, leaving 10 bases between them. The study drew donors from healthy Caucasian individuals in Russia aged about 6 to 90. These data come from a study of blood T cells in healthy people across ages. The study, taken as a whole, reports: A roughly linear age-dependent decrease characterized TCR beta diversity per million T cells.

The authors ran a second PCR of 7 to 11 cycles using a sample-barcoded 5' primer and a J-beta primer mix. MiXCR, run by TCRdb on the 5' RACE reads, gives a single entry per CDR3 protein. The sample has about 780,000 distinct CDR3 sequences, roughly 26% seen once. This sample also belongs to another study, concerning T cells of mothers and their children.

This TCR derives from a boy younger than 18 in good health. The J gene is TRBJ2-5, the V gene TRBV18; D not resolved. The sequenced sample was blood. The CDR3 DNA follows: TGTGCCAGCTCACCCGGACCTGGGGAGACCCAGTACTTC. Translated: CASSPGPGETQYF.